Following are 31 T cell receptor beta chains from one sample sequenced in a study of cytomegalovirus exposure and HLA in healthy donors. Amplification used 60 Vbeta primers and 13 Jbeta primers. Data came from immunoSEQ multiplex PCR; TCRdb stores just in-frame clones and leaves some out. The data show tens of thousands of clones, approximately 79% seen once. Specimen: PBMCs. The receptors were sampled from a woman aged 40 to 50 in good health and CMV-seropositive.

This chain uses TRBV6-1 with TRBJ2-7; 7 nucleotides match TRBD1. Germline values: CDR1 MNHNS, CDR2 SASEGT. There are 14 residues in the CDR3. V lost 5 bases, J lost 3 bases, and 7 bases stayed unmatched. The CDR3 spells CASSWTGDDYEQYF. The CDR3 DNA sequence: TGTGCCAGCAGTTGGACAGGAGATGACTACGAGCAGTACTTC.

V is TRBV11-1 and J is TRBJ1-2, with TRBD1 identical over 7 bases. Germline CDR1 and CDR2: SGHAT and FQDESV (reference sequence). V shed 5 bases, J shed 2 bases, and the junction held 5 bases outside the gene matches. There are 14 residues in the CDR3. CDR3 loop: CASSPDRTNYGYTF. The CDR3 DNA sequence: TGTGCCAGCAGCCCGGACAGGACAAACTATGGCTACACCTTC.

This clone came up a few times. The chain combines TRBV5-6 with TRBJ2-1, with 11 bases fitting TRBD2. V gave up 3 bases and J gave up 8 bases; unmatched junction bases: 10. The germline CDR1 and CDR2 sequences are SGHDT and YYEEEE. The CDR3 runs 16 residues. This CDR3 is CASSSLAGDAWDEQFF. The CDR3 DNA reads TGTGCCAGCAGCTCACTAGCGGGGGATGCTTGGGATGAGCAGTTCTTC.

The chain employs TRBV7-9 and TRBJ2-7, with 8 bases fitting TRBD1. Germline values: CDR1 SEHNR, CDR2 FQNEAQ (reference sequence). The CDR3 loop spans 15 amino acids. V trimming: 3 bases; J trimming: 7 bases; junction bases outside the gene matches: 11. Here the CDR3 reads CASSFLSGTGSEQYF. DNA of the CDR3: TGTGCCAGCAGCTTCCTGTCCGGGACAGGATCTGAGCAGTACTTC.

V is TRBV7-8 and J is TRBJ2-2; D gene uncertain. The germline V gene encodes CDR1 SGHVS and CDR2 FQNEAQ. The CDR3 contains 13 residues. The V and J ends lost 1 base and 6 bases respectively, with 6 bases between them. The CDR3 bases are TGTGCCAGCAGCTTAGGAGGCTCCGGGGAGCTGTTTTTT. Translation: CASSLGGSGELFF.

Comment on this clone: The sample has other DNA sequences that encode this CDR3 too. The rearrangement uses TRBV6-5 and TRBJ1-6; D is possibly TRBD1 (5 bases). CDR3 length equals 13 residues. Trimming took 4 bases from V and 7 from J, leaving 8 bases between them. Germline CDR1 MNHEY, CDR2 SVGAGI. CDR3 sequence: CASSLGGNSPLHF. The CDR3 DNA is TGTGCCAGCAGTTTGGGGGGGAATTCACCCCTCCACTTT.

J is TRBJ1-6 and V is TRBV7-9; D gene ambiguous. Trimming stripped 7 bases from V and 9 bases from J, with 16 bases between. Germline V gene sequence: CDR1 SEHNR, CDR2 FQNEAQ (reference sequence). The CDR3 consists of 14 residues. CDR3 nucleotides: TGTGCCAGCACCCCCCAGGCCGGAGGTTCACCCCTCCACTTT. Its translation is CASTPQAGGSPLHF.

The CDR3 is CASSPITSYEQFF. Here the CDR3 DNA reads TGTGCCAGCAGCCCCATAACTAGCTATGAGCAGTTCTTC. The rearrangement links TRBV7-9 to TRBJ2-1, with a weak D call TRBD2 (6 bases). The CDR3 extends over 13 amino acids. Per germline, CDR1 SEHNR and CDR2 FQNEAQ (reference sequence). The germline V and J ends were trimmed by 5 bases and 8 bases, with 13 bases remaining between them.

This clone was seen just once. The rearrangement joins TRBV9 to TRBJ2-7; possible D gene TRBD2, 5 bases. This CDR3 contains 16 residues. Trimming took off 0 bases at V and 1 base at J, with 14 bases between the two ends. The germline gives CDR1 SGDLS, CDR2 YYNGEE. CDR3 sequence (DNA): TGTGCCAGCAGCGTAGCCTTGGTGACGGGATCCTACGAGCAGTACTTC. Translation: CASSVALVTGSYEQYF.

The J gene is TRBJ1-6, the V gene TRBV27, with D possibly being TRBD1 (5 bases). This CDR3 comprises 15 residues. CDR1 is MNHEY and CDR2 is SMNVEV in the germline V gene (reference sequence). V gave up 6 bases and J gave up 10 bases, with 19 bases separating them. The CDR3 DNA reads TGTGCCAGCAGACCGGGGGGTTCTCATGGCTCACCCCTCCACTTT. This gives the protein CASRPGGSHGSPLHF.

The chain uses TRBV6-5 and TRBJ1-1; no definite D call. Between the trimmed V and J ends, which lost 0 bases and 2 bases, there was a span of 4 bases. Germline CDR1 reads MNHEY; CDR2 reads SVGAGI. CDR3 size: 13 residues. Here the CDR3 DNA reads TGTGCCAGCAGTTACTCGGCCAACACTGAAGCTTTCTTT. Residues: CASSYSANTEAFF.

This clone was counted a single time. J is TRBJ2-1 and V is TRBV2; 8 bases align to TRBD1. The V and J ends lost 4 bases and 1 base, in that order; junction bases with no gene match: 0. This CDR3 has 14 amino acids. Looked up from germline, CDR1 is SNHLY and CDR2 is FYNNEI. CDR3 protein: CASSGTGSYNEQFF. CDR3 in DNA: TGTGCCAGCAGTGGGACAGGGTCCTACAATGAGCAGTTCTTC.

This clone is a singleton in its sample. V gene TRBV7-8 combines with J gene TRBJ2-1; 7 positions match TRBD2. Unmatched junction bases numbered 3, after V lost 1 base and J lost 3 bases. Germline values: CDR1 SGHVS, CDR2 FQNEAQ. The CDR3 has 15 amino acids. The CDR3 spells CASSLDGGDYNEQFF. CDR3 in DNA: TGTGCCAGCAGCTTAGATGGGGGGGACTACAATGAGCAGTTCTTC. The full variable domain, completed using reference TRBV7-8 and TRBJ2-1, is GAGVSQSPRYKVAKRGQDVALRCDPISGHVSLFWYQQALGQGPEFLTYFQNEAQLDKSGLPSDRFFAERPEGSVSTLKIQRTQQEDSAVYLCASSLDGGDYNEQFFGPGTRLTVL.

The table lists this clone with a count of one. The J gene is TRBJ2-5, the V gene TRBV20-1; D possibly corresponds to TRBD2 (6 bases). CDR3 size: 11 residues. The V end lost 6 bases, the J end lost 2 bases, and 7 bases lay between the germline ends. Looked up from germline, CDR1 is DFQATT and CDR2 is SNEGSKA (reference sequence). The CDR3: CSAAGQETQYF. Written as DNA, the CDR3 is TGCAGTGCAGCGGGTCAAGAGACCCAGTACTTC.

V is TRBV4-2 and J is TRBJ1-1, with D tentatively TRBD1 (5 bases). Looked up from germline, CDR1 is LGHNA and CDR2 is YNFKEQ. V was shortened by 3 bases and J by 6 bases, with 23 bases between the two germline ends. The CDR3 has 17 amino acids. Here the CDR3 reads CASSQGLRAGVGAEAFF. CDR3 sequence (DNA): TGTGCCAGCAGCCAGGGATTGAGGGCGGGGGTCGGCGCTGAAGCTTTCTTT.

The chain uses TRBV5-1 and TRBJ1-2; D remains ambiguous. The CDR3 runs to 14 residues. V dropped 1 base and J dropped 1 base, with 8 bases sitting between them. From germline, CDR1 is SGHRS and CDR2 YFSETQ. The CDR3 DNA follows: TGCGCCAGCAGCTTGACAACGGGTAACTATGGCTACACCTTC. This translates into CASSLTTGNYGYTF.

This rearrangement joins TRBV18 to TRBJ2-1; D might be TRBD2 (6 bases). This CDR3 is built from 14 residues. Trimming removed 6 bases at V and 0 bases at J, with 9 bases between. Germline loops: CDR1 KGHSH, CDR2 LQKENI. The CDR3 protein is CASSTRGSYNEQFF. The DNA of the CDR3 is TGTGCCAGCTCGACTAGAGGCTCCTACAATGAGCAGTTCTTC.

This clone was counted between two and nine times. V usage is TRBV5-1 and J usage is TRBJ2-7; 7 bases fit TRBD2. The CDR3 sequence is 15 residues long. The V gene end was trimmed by 0 bases and the J gene end by 7 bases; junction bases not matched to a gene: 10. The germline gives CDR1 SGHRS, CDR2 YFSETQ. CDR3 in DNA: TGCGCCAGCAGCTTGGGGTGGGGGGGGAATGAGGAGCAGTACTTC. Translation gives CASSLGWGGNEEQYF.

J is TRBJ2-1 and V is TRBV7-3; 10 bases map to TRBD2. Germline CDR1 reads SGHTA; CDR2 reads FQGTGA. This CDR3 spans 15 amino acids. V was pared by 5 bases and J by 12 bases, with 13 bases of the junction left unmatched. The CDR3 loop reads CASSPISGGWSGQFF. CDR3 sequence (DNA): TGTGCCAGCAGCCCAATTAGCGGGGGGTGGAGTGGGCAGTTCTTC.

This clone showed up just a few times. The chain uses TRBV19 and TRBJ1-1; possible D gene TRBD1, 6 bases. The CDR3 is 13 residues long. CDR1 LNHDA and CDR2 SQIVND come from the germline V gene (reference sequence). V lost 4 bases and J lost 5, with 11 bases in between. In DNA, the CDR3 is TGTGCCAGTAGTAACACAGGGAAGACTGAAGCTTTCTTT. Protein sequence: CASSNTGKTEAFF.

The rearrangement links TRBV6-1 to TRBJ1-2, with a tentative D call TRBD1 (5 bases). Trimming took off 3 bases at V and 3 bases at J, with 17 bases between the two ends. This CDR3 region has 16 residues. The V gene's germline CDR1 is MNHNS and CDR2 SASEGT. Here the CDR3 DNA reads TGTGCCAGCAGTGACCTCGGCACAGGTCGCGACTATGGCTACACCTTC. It encodes CASSDLGTGRDYGYTF.

The rearrangement joins TRBV30 to TRBJ1-3; 8 nucleotides match TRBD1. This CDR3 spans 15 amino acids. Per germline, CDR1 GTSNPN and CDR2 SVGIG (reference sequence). V shed 5 bases, J shed 3 bases, and the junction held 9 bases outside the gene matches. In DNA, the CDR3 is TGTGCCTGGGGACAGGGCCATGCACTTGGAAACACCATATATTTT. Translating gives CAWGQGHALGNTIYF.

This chain links TRBV5-1 with TRBJ2-5, with TRBD2 matching over 9 bases. Germline CDR1 reads SGHRS; CDR2 reads YFSETQ. The V and J ends lost 2 bases and 4 bases, in that order; junction bases with no gene match: 6. The CDR3 covers 15 residues. CDR3 nucleotide sequence: TGCGCCAGCAGCTTTCCGGGACTAGCCCCAGAGACCCAGTACTTC. Translating it yields CASSFPGLAPETQYF.

The genes are TRBV27 and TRBJ2-5; possibly TRBD2 for D (6 bases). This CDR3 is built from 11 residues. With 11 bases removed from V and 3 bases from J, the gap between germline ends came to 10 bases. Looked up from germline, CDR1 is MNHEY and CDR2 is SMNVEV (reference sequence). The CDR3 loop is CAGGTKETQYF. The DNA of the CDR3 is TGTGCCGGCGGGACGAAAGAGACCCAGTACTTC.

This chain connects TRBV5-6 to TRBJ2-1, with D unresolved. The CDR3 is made up of 14 amino acids. Germline lookup yields CDR1 SGHDT and CDR2 YYEEEE. Trimming removed 1 base at V and 7 bases at J, with 12 bases between. CDR3 amino acids: CASSLSAFRNEQFF. As DNA, the CDR3 is TGTGCCAGCAGCTTGTCTGCCTTCAGGAATGAGCAGTTCTTC.

This clone was recorded a few times. Different DNA sequences within this sample yield the same CDR3. This chain uses TRBV6-5 with TRBJ1-1; tentatively, D is TRBD1 (5 bases). Germline V gene data show CDR1 as MNHEY and CDR2 as SVGAGI. The V end lost 9 bases, the J end lost 1 base, and 9 bases lay between the germline ends. This CDR3 has 12 amino acids. Here the CDR3 reads CASNQGNTEAFF. The CDR3 nucleotides are TGTGCCAGTAACCAGGGGAACACTGAAGCTTTCTTT.

V and J are TRBV11-2 and TRBJ2-1; D possibly corresponds to TRBD2 (6 bases). V lost 6 bases and J 8 bases, leaving 20 bases between the germline ends. Germline CDR1 and CDR2: SGHAT and FQNNGV. This CDR3 has 15 amino acids. CDR3 nucleotides: TGTGCCAGCAGACACGAAACCGGGACTCGAGATGAGCAGTTCTTC. It yields the protein CASRHETGTRDEQFF.

A single count supports this clone. This CDR3 reads CASRPAWDRHYEQYF. The DNA for the CDR3 is TGTGCCAGCAGACCGGCCTGGGACAGGCACTACGAGCAGTACTTC. The chain carries TRBV6-6 and TRBJ2-7; 8 bases agree with TRBD1. In germline, CDR1 is MNHNY, CDR2 SVGAGI (reference sequence). This CDR3 has 15 amino acids. With V trimmed by 6 bases and J by 3 bases, 10 bases remained unmatched.

The CDR3 loop is CASSPTGTEAFF. DNA for the CDR3: TGTGCCAGCAGTCCTACGGGCACTGAAGCTTTCTTT. The chain links TRBV6-5 to TRBJ1-1; D is undetermined. The CDR3 is 12 amino acids. V lost 5 bases and J lost 4, with 8 bases in between. The V gene's germline CDR1 is MNHEY and CDR2 SVGAGI.

The rearrangement joins TRBV29-1 to TRBJ1-2; perhaps TRBD1 as D (6 bases). There are 13 residues in the CDR3. V dropped 7 bases and J dropped 6 bases, with 18 bases sitting between them. Germline CDR1 reads SQVTM; CDR2 reads ANQGSEA. The CDR3, as DNA: TGCAGCGCGAAAGCAGGGGAAAATCATGGCTACACCTTC. It is translated as CSAKAGENHGYTF.

The V and J genes are TRBV5-1 and TRBJ2-5; 10 bases are a match to TRBD1. Germline trimming cut 4 bases from V and 5 bases from J; bases unmatched to any gene: 11. This CDR3 is built from 16 residues. Germline CDR1 reads SGHRS; CDR2 reads YFSETQ. The CDR3 protein is CASSPRQGAPSETQYF. The CDR3 nucleotides are TGCGCCAGCAGCCCGCGACAGGGGGCGCCTTCGGAGACCCAGTACTTC.